This T cell receptor (beta chain) derives from a study of Ad26.COV2.S vaccination and SARS-CoV-2 variants. Repertoires were generated with immunoSEQ multiplex PCR, while TCRdb's copy carries only in-frame clones and drops some. The sample shows 300,000 to 500,000 clones, roughly nine tenths of them seen only once. Treatment: 19 received Ad26.COV2.S at low or high dose, single or two shots; roughly five received placebo; per-sample allocation not given. Sampling was done on day 63 after the first vaccine or placebo injection. The source of this sequence is a person between 18 and 65 years old who received the Ad26.COV2.S COVID-19 vaccine or a placebo. Specimen: peripheral blood, collected in a trial of Ad26.COV2.S vaccine versus placebo.

The CDR3 DNA reads TGCGCCAGCAGCCAATCAGGGGACACCTACAATGAGCAGTTCTTC. Its translation is CASSQSGDTYNEQFF. The chain couples TRBV4-1 to TRBJ2-1; possibly TRBD1 for D (6 bases). The CDR3 has 15 amino acids. CDR1 and CDR2 from the germline V gene are MGHRA and YSYEKL. The V end lost 2 bases, the J end lost 2 bases, and 10 bases lay between the germline ends.